This record looks at one T cell receptor beta chain sequence and its context. Its matching antigen is unknown. In the ViraFEST assay, antigen-specific CD4+ clonotypes were identified by expansion after peptide-pool stimulation. Cultured cells yielded isolated CD4+ T cells after approximately nine days. PCR showed that the person got SARS-CoV-2 infection at some point between March and December 2020. Measured with immunoSEQ multiplex PCR; TCRdb has only the in-frame clones, and not every one. The sample includes 70,000 or so clones, under 85% of them seen just once. V lost 4 bases to trimming and J lost 6 bases; unmatched junction nucleotides: 4. CDR3 size: 14 residues. Germline CDR1 reads SGHRS; CDR2 reads YFSETQ. This entry comes from a study of vaccination effects on CD4 cells after COVID-19.

V gene TRBV5-1 combines with J gene TRBJ1-6, with 7 positions matching TRBD1. This receptor was taken from a human donor who had a prior SARS-CoV-2 infection. Specimen: CD4+ T cells from PBMCs cultured with HIV peptides, collected before COVID-19 vaccination. The sample's subset: HIV-1 Nef peptide pool negative control/reference culture. Here the CDR3 reads CASSPGQPNSPLHF. CDR3 nucleotides: TGCGCCAGCAGCCCGGGACAGCCTAATTCACCCCTCCACTTT.